The sequence of this T cell receptor beta chain was determined in a study of blood T cell repertoires in COVID-19. Study as a whole: Samples of COVID-19 (acute and convalescent) were obtained from the United States, Italy and Spain. T cells, B-cell-depleted T cells, or PBMCs supplied cDNA or gDNA.

The V segment lost 0 bases and the J segment 3 bases; nucleotides outside the gene matches: 6. CDR1 is SGHRS, CDR2 YFSETQ, per germline. This CDR3 comprises 15 residues. In the authors' workflow: Quantification of nucleated cells was approximated via reference gene primer amplification. The repertoire was sequenced with immunoSEQ multiplex PCR; TCRdb's copy has only in-frame clones and lacks some. V and J calls and clone size are given by that table; D and trimming were obtained from the DNA. The sample yields 40,000 to 50,000 clones, roughly nine tenths seen once. The chain uses TRBV5-1 and TRBJ2-7; 7 bases align to TRBD2. The receptor comes from a human donor in a cohort sampled during active COVID-19. Sequencing input: peripheral blood. Here the CDR3 reads CASSLAAGWSYEQYF. CDR3 bases: TGCGCCAGCAGCTTGGCAGCGGGGTGGAGCTACGAGCAGTACTTC.